This record looks at one TCR beta chain sequence and its context. This CDR3 has 15 amino acids. V lost 4 bases and J lost 0, with 10 bases in between. Per the germline V gene, CDR1 is MNHNY and CDR2 is SVGAGI (reference sequence). Clones were sequenced by immunoSEQ multiplex PCR, and TCRdb holds only the in-frame ones, with some missing. Of about 100,000 clones in the sample, roughly 90% are singletons; the top ten hold roughly 0.56%. This entry belongs to a study of OX40 agonist ivuxolimab in advanced cancers. About the research overall: Ivuxolimab was delivered to patients intravenously every 2 weeks at doses spanning 0.01 to 10 mg/kg.

The rearrangement links TRBV6-6 to TRBJ1-3; unclear D gene. The specimen was CD4+ or CD8+ T cells sorted from blood, collected in a trial of the OX40 agonist ivuxolimab. The receptor was derived from an adult with an advanced solid tumor such as melanoma, head and neck, liver or kidney cancer. CDR3 nucleotides: TGTGCCAGCAGTTCCCACCAAAGCTCTGGAAACACCATATATTTT. Amino acid sequence: CASSSHQSSGNTIYF.